Sequencing of this T cell receptor (beta chain) was carried out in a study of cytomegalovirus exposure and HLA in healthy donors (dated 2017 in TCRdb). Broadly, across the study: According to an earlier analysis of a few hundred of the donors, some 180 million T cells yielded roughly 100 million unique TCR beta sequences and 276 Gb of sequence data. Rather than drawing on any new phenotypic data, the later analysis identified candidate immune exposures from TCR beta sequences and the way those sequences occurred across donors. Of the 398 genotyped donors, around 81% fell in the genetic ancestry cluster associated with self-reported Caucasian donors. To predict cytomegalovirus infection status, the study brought together high-throughput TCR immunosequencing, statistical association of individual TCRs with disease status, and machine learning. The number of typed donors differed by locus: 629-630 for A, B, C, DRB1 and DQB1; 522 for DQA1; some 610 for DPA1; and roughly 470 for DPB1. Because of strong linkage in the cohort, five DR-DQ haplotypes were treated as single units for association and clustering. The study aimed to test whether signatures of past pathogen exposure could be identified by cataloging public T cell receptors. Class I and class II HLA loci were covered by the typing at four-digit resolution. On average, about 240,000 unique TCR beta nucleotide sequences were sequenced per donor among fewer than 500 genotyped donors of the cohort, with approximately 18% of those sequences being non-productive. A later analysis re-examined previously published TCR beta repertoires from more than 650 donors and added high-resolution HLA genotyping to investigate patterns of TCR occurrence. All discovery cohort repertoires had been generated using a single sequencing platform. Donor age, sex, ethnicity and CMV serostatus were collected together with the repertoire data. An early release that covered roughly 600 HLA-typed donors contained 300 to 350 gigabases of sequencing data and some 87 million unique TCR sequences. An earlier analysis of about 600 of the donors used high-throughput TCR beta sequencing to judge whether each TCR beta V gene segment behaved as functional or pseudogenic. The study profiled the T cell repertoires of hundreds of subjects by immunosequencing and related them to cytomegalovirus serostatus. A later genetic analysis took genome-wide SNP genotypes for about 55% of the 666 donors and used that subset as a discovery cohort. Along with the roughly 700-subject first cohort, a separate validation cohort of around 110 different subjects was used.

The cohort comprised approximately 700 healthy bone marrow donors. At the time of sampling, every cohort member was nominally healthy, though immune exposures that went unrecorded were likely present. The donor tested CMV seronegative, placing the donor among the 350 to 400 seronegative members of the cohort. A peripheral blood sample was collected from each donor, and TCR beta sequencing was performed on peripheral blood mononuclear cells. Genomic DNA extraction from the blood cell samples was performed with the Qiagen DNeasy Blood Extraction Kit. Details on this clone: Its antigen is not yet known. Per-nucleotide qualities are absent, and no much larger clonotype sits a single base away.

The receptor library was made with the immunoSEQ multiplex PCR assay. The multiplex PCR relied on a mix of 60 forward primers for TCR Vbeta segments and 13 reverse primers for TCR Jbeta segments. A multiplex PCR assay on genomic DNA amplified the CDR3 region of rearranged TCR beta genes. The Illumina HiSeq System was used to sequence the amplified TCR beta libraries as 87-base-pair reads. The study's own analysis went as follows. In a later analysis, roughly 80 million unique TCR beta chains were counted across the 666 repertoires, and approximately 11 million of these chains were shared by at least two donors. Raw reads were error-corrected and collapsed into unique sequences by a nearest-neighbor algorithm in which closely related sequences were merged to remove PCR and sequencing errors. To assign V, D and J gene segments, CDR3 sequences were aligned to IMGT reference sequences. For a sequence to be retained, at least a six-nucleotide match to both a V gene segment and a J gene segment was required. Rearrangements were called productive when the CDR3 lacked stop codons and stayed in frame with V and J; all others were non-productive. CDR3 was defined by IMGT convention, running from the second conserved V-encoded cysteine to the conserved J-encoded phenylalanine. The earlier analysis of 500 to 750 of the donors excluded any sequence lacking an unambiguous match to a single V gene segment. In an earlier analysis of approximately 590 of the donors, a V segment was called functional when productive rearrangements were above 56.7%, and segregating when the standard deviation between donors exceeded 5%. A statistical classification framework was built to diagnose cytomegalovirus status from the catalog of TCR beta chain sequences. A later analysis assigned V and J genes by comparing TCR nucleotide sequences with IMGT/GENE-DB human TR gene sequences. In a later analysis, CDR3 sequences and most-parsimonious VDJ recombination scenarios were assigned using the TCRdist pipeline. A later analysis defined each TCR beta chain by its CDR3 amino acid sequence plus V-gene family, and excluded reads lacking a unique V-gene family. In a later analysis, nearly 600 highly shared, low-generation-probability nucleotide sequences were removed to address suspected cross-contamination and a sequencing artifact. For each public chain, a later analysis derived a clonal expansion index from normalized ranks of inferred template counts within each repertoire. In a later analysis, generation probabilities were computed using a VDJ recombination model fitted to out-of-frame rearrangements, and the results were checked against IGoR. In a later analysis, TCR-TCR, TCR-HLA and TCR-CMV co-occurrence was scored with hypergeometric tests, and a repertoire-size bias correction was applied to TCR pairs. In a later analysis, false discovery rates were estimated by permuting HLA or CMV assignments 20 times. In a later analysis, co-occurring TCRs were grouped with DBSCAN, and TCRdist sequence similarity was added when clustering was performed within HLA-allele-positive subsets. Repertoires with fewer than 30,000 or more than 120,000 public chains, plus five repertoires with anomalous nucleotide sharing, were excluded from co-occurrence clustering. The immuneACCESS repertoire file appears here via TCRdb, limited to in-frame rearrangements. These files lack a portion of the clones; in checked studies, under half of the deficit traces to unresolved V genes, and the cause of the others is not known. D and trimming were read from the DNA, whereas the V and J calls and clone size are those reported in that table. In all, the sample holds 190,000 or so clones, and roughly 87% of those were seen once. Of the sample, 1.6% falls within the top ten clones.

Results and caveats for the whole study, not just this receptor: Specific HLA alleles were associated with more than 15,000 TCR beta sequences at a false discovery rate of 0.05 in a later analysis. Across donors, most TCR sequences were observed very rarely, whereas some public TCRs were present in many individuals. A further reported finding was that TCR beta sequences accurately predicted the HLA-A and HLA-B alleles for most subjects in the first cohort. CMV serostatus was the only immune exposure information available for the cohort. In a later analysis, several top co-occurrence clusters were reported to appear linked to parvovirus B19, influenza, CMV and Epstein-Barr virus. The authors suggested that the approach could potentially be generalized to other disease states and immunological phenotypes. A later genetic analysis associated a missense DCLRE1C variant with V-gene and J-gene trimming of TCR beta chains, and an independent cohort replicated the association. A cluster of highly shared sequence variants was judged likely to represent a technical artifact of the sequencing pipeline. Because some donors lacked HLA typing at each locus, the association tests relied only on the typed subset. A later analysis found that TCR association rates varied across HLA loci, with DRB1 alleles showing the most associated TCRs and HLA-C alleles the fewest. Linkage disequilibrium might explain the correlated functional status among segregating V segments, but an unknown experimental factor could not be ruled out. In an earlier analysis of roughly 500 of the donors, most TCR beta V segments appeared in productive rearrangements about 90% or about 30% of the time, broadly matching IMGT annotations. In vitro tests confirmed that three of the cytomegalovirus-associated TCR beta chains recognize cytomegalovirus antigens. The earlier analysis of some 540 of the donors excluded roughly 16 rarely observed V segments, including chromosome 9 orphons, because counts were too low. Some IMGT-functional V segments, including TRBV6-2 and TRBV6-3, could not be distinguished by the 87-base-pair reads and were therefore excluded. Strong co-occurrence of HLA alleles, especially DR and DQ, made assigning TCR associations to individual alleles difficult. Compared with equally common non-associated chains, HLA-associated TCR beta chains in a later analysis were more clonally expanded and had lower generation probabilities. Only TCR beta chains were sequenced in this cohort, and the absence of alpha or paired-chain data limited detectable features. A later genetic analysis reported fewer N-insertions in productive TCRs among donors in an Asian-associated ancestry cluster than the roughly 720-donor mean. Most CMV-associated TCR beta chains appeared to be HLA-restricted in a later analysis, and the HLA associations seemed to be driven largely by CMV exposure. Roughly uniform sequencing depth across donors was assumed in presence/absence analyses, although this assumption may not hold. The classifier was reported to diagnose cytomegalovirus status with high specificity and sensitivity in both the original cohort and the validation cohort. The study listed 164 TCR beta chains as associated with cytomegalovirus.

V loses 8 bases of germline sequence and J loses 4 bases, and the interval between the two ends is 14 bases. CDR1 and CDR2 (ENHRY, SYGVKD) derive from the germline V gene. Including the terminal cysteine and phenylalanine, the CDR3 comprises 13 residues. The read is trimmed to its CDR3 DNA, 39 bases read in frame from base 1. Recombination connected TRBV10-3 to TRBJ2-5; TRBD2 is a possible D gene, resting on 6 matching bases. The source of this sequence is a man in his forties or fifties in good health and CMV-seronegative. Sequencing used PBMCs. The nucleotide sequence reads TGTGCCATCGGGAAGGCGGGGAGAGAGACCCAGTACTTC. This translates into CAIGKAGRETQYF.